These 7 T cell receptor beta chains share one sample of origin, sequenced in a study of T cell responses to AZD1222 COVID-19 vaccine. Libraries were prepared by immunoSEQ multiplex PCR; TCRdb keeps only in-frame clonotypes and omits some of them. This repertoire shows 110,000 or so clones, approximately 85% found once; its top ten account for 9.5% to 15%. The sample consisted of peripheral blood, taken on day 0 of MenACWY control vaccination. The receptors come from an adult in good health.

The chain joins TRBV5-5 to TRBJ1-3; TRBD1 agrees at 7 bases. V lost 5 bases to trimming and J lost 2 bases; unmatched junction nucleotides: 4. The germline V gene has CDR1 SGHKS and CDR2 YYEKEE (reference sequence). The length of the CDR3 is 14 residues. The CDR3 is CASRRGQAGNTIYF. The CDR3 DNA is TGTGCCAGCAGGCGCGGACAGGCTGGAAACACCATATATTTT.

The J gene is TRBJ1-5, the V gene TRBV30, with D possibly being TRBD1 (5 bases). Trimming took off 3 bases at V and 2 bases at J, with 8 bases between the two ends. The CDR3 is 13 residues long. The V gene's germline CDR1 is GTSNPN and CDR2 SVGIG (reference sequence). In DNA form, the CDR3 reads TGTGCCTGGAGCGGGGGGGGCAATCAGCCCCAGCATTTT. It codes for CAWSGGGNQPQHF.

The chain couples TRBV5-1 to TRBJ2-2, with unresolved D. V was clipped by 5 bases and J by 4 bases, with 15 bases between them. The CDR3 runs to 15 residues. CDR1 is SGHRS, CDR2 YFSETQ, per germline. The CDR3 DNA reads TGCGCCAGCAGACCTACCCCGGGTTCCACCGGGGAGCTGTTTTTT. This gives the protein CASRPTPGSTGELFF.

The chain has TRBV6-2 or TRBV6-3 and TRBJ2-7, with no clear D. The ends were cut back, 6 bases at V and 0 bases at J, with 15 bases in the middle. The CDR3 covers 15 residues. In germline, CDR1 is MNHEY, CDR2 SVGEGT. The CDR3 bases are TGTGCCAGCAGCCTTAGCTGGGAAAGCTCCTACGAGCAGTACTTC. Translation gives CASSLSWESSYEQYF.

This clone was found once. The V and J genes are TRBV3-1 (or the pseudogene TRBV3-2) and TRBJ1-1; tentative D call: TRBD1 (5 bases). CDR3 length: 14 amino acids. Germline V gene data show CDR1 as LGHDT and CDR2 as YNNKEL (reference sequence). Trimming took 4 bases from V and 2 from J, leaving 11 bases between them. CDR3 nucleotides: TGTGCCAGCAGCCCGCAGGGTTCAAACACTGAAGCTTTCTTT. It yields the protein CASSPQGSNTEAFF.

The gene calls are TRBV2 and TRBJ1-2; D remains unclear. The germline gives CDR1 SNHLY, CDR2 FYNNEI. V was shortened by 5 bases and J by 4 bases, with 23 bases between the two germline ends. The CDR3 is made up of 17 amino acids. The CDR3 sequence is CASSPTEPQQAGYGYTF. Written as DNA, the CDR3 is TGTGCCAGCAGTCCGACTGAGCCCCAACAAGCAGGCTATGGCTACACCTTC. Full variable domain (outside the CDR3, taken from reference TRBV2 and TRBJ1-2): EPEVTQTPSHQVTQMGQEVILRCVPISNHLYFYWYRQILGQKVEFLVSFYNNEISEKSEIFDDQFSVERPDGSNFTLKIRSTKLEDSAMYFCASSPTEPQQAGYGYTFGSGTRLTVV.

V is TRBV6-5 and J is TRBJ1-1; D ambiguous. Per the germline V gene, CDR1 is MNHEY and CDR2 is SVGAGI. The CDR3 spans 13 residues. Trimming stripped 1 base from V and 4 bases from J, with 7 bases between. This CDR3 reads CASSYLRGTEAFF. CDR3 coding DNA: TGTGCCAGCAGTTACTTACGGGGCACTGAAGCTTTCTTT.